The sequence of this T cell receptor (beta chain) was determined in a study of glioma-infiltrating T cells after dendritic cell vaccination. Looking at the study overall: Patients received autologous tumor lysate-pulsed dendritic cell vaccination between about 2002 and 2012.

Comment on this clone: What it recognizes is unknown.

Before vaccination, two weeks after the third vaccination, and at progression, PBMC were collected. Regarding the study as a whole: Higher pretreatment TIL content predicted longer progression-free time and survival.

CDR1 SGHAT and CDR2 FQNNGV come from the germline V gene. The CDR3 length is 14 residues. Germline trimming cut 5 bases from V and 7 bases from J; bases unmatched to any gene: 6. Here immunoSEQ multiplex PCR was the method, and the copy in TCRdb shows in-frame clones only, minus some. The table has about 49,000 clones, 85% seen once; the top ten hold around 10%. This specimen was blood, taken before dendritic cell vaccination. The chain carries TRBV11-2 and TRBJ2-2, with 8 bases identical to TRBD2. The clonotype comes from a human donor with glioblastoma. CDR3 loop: CASSPGTSSGELFF. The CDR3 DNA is TGTGCCAGCAGCCCTGGGACTAGTAGCGGGGAGCTGTTTTTT.